The TCR beta chain under discussion was sequenced for a study of shared clonotypes between healthy human individuals (dated by TCRdb to the early 2020s). For the study in its entirety: Two women and three men aged 18 to 49 years were included in the cohort. Per donor, three plates each were used for CD4 naive and CD4 memory, two for CD8 naive, and one for CD8 memory. Blood TCR repertoires of about five healthy adults were deeply sequenced to estimate repertoire size and the extent of clonotype sharing between individuals. To increase sequencing depth and limit assay-specific biases, different laboratories used diverse techniques to prepare libraries and sequence TCR repertoires. Between about 0.85 and 9.5 billion PBMCs per donor were obtained by leukapheresis.

The donors were healthy, HIV-negative adults who had no recently reported acute infections or vaccinations. All donors were Caucasian adults living in Nashville, Tennessee, USA. Magnetic negative selection was used to enrich CD4+ T cells, after which naive cells were positively selected on CD45RA and the negative fraction became the memory subset. After blood collection by leukapheresis, PBMCs were isolated using Ficoll-Histopaque density gradient centrifugation and then cryopreserved in the vapor phase of liquid nitrogen. Analytical flow cytometry was used to check the purity and quantity of each magnetically sorted T cell population. From each sorted fraction, genomic DNA was isolated and quantified by UV absorbance on a Nanodrop 2000c. A remark on this clone: Its antigen has not been determined. Base quality data are lacking; no much larger clone is found one base away.

Overall study outcomes, separate from this receptor: Because the study included a small number of donors, the genetic and exposure-history diversity represented was limited. Rarefaction of sorted-subset datasets indicated incomplete sequencing despite the large sequencing depth. Only blood was sampled, and tissue TCR repertoires likely differ from those in blood. Based on pairwise subsampling, the degree of clonotype sharing among donors was expected to be affected by sequencing depth. When a handful of donors were compared, the shared fraction of clonotypes was about 5% for naive CD4, over 3% for naive CD8, 2.3% for memory CD4, and under 0.5% for memory CD8. Naive subsets generally had larger estimated clonotype richness than memory subsets did. Compared with non-shared clonotypes, the clonotypes found in all four sorted-subset donors had higher generation probabilities.

Using the deep immunoSEQ assay, multiplex PCR amplified TCR CDR3 regions from genomic DNA. For each cell subset, the extracted genomic DNA was distributed evenly across all wells of several immunoSEQ 96-well plates, and each plate served as one replicate. For sorted subsets, 200 ng of genomic DNA, equivalent to 25,000 to 30,000 T cell genomes, went into each replicate PCR. Purified libraries were quantified with a Qubit 3.0 fluorometer, sized on a Bioanalyzer 2100, and re-quantified with the KAPA Library Quantification kit. Each immunoSEQ 96-well plate was sequenced on its own single-read 150-cycle Illumina NextSeq 550 flow cell. The authors' analysis ran thus. The immunoSEQ output contained only junctional sequences without quality scores, so filtering could not match that applied to full-length reads. To assign V/J genes and CDR3, sequences were annotated using PyIR, a Python wrapper for IgBLAST v1.9, with IMGT germline references. Any read was removed if the V/J assignment was weak (E-value above 1e-6), the CDR3 was missing, or the read contained stop codons, out-of-frame junctions, or ambiguous translated residues. A V3J clonotype was defined by an identical inferred V gene, J gene, and CDR3 amino acid sequence. Percentage overlap between repertoires was calculated by dividing the number of shared unique clonotypes by the size of the smaller repertoire. Three approaches were used to assess repertoire richness: RTK rarefaction, the Chao1 estimator, and Recon v2.1 estimates of unobserved clonotypes. Generation probabilities for all TCRbeta clonotypes obtained by the gDNA method from a handful of donors were computed using OLGA. In TCRdb, the immuneACCESS table is reduced to in-frame sequences with V and J assigned. These tables do not hold every clone; where another copy was compared, an unresolved V gene accounts for under half, and the others remain unexplained. V and J calls and clone size are those listed in that table; D and trimming were worked out from the DNA. The sample table lists about 2 million clones, over 85% of them with a count of one. Around 0.13% of the sample goes to the ten largest clones.

The TCR originated in a man younger than 30 in good health. The sequenced material came from naive CD4+ T cells sorted from blood. This sample's cell subset or site label indicates: CD45RA+ positively selected.

The DNA reads TGTGCCAGCTCACCACCGTTAGGACAGGGTAACGAGCAGTACTTC. Translated, it reads CASSPPLGQGNEQYF. The chain is assembled from TRBV18 and TRBJ2-7; 8 bases in between match TRBD1. CDR1 and CDR2, looked up from the germline V gene, are KGHSH and LQKENI. The CDR3 contains 15 residues, cysteine and phenylalanine counted. Of all the DNA, just the CDR3 is kept, 45 bases in frame from base 1. The V end gives up 0 bases and the J end 5 bases, leaving 6 bases in the junction not matched to a gene.